These 21 T cell receptor beta chains share one sample of origin, sequenced in a study of shared clonotypes between healthy human individuals. Positively selected for CCR7, the CD45RO-negative cells used as naive CD8 cells excluded terminally differentiated effector memory CD45RA+ cells. Using immunoSEQ multiplex PCR, the repertoire was profiled, and TCRdb retains in-frame clones only, with some absent. In the table there are some 2 million clones, about 95% of which are singletons. Sequenced: naive CD8+ T cells sorted from blood. The receptors shown here come from a man aged 18 to 30 in good health.

The chain is built from TRBV4-2 and TRBJ2-7, with 14 bases matching TRBD2. The J segment lost 2 bases and the V segment lost 1 base, leaving 1 base of the junction unmatched. Germline V gene sequence: CDR1 LGHNA, CDR2 YNFKEQ. CDR3 size: 16 residues. The CDR3 DNA is TGTGCCAGCAGCCAAGGACTAGCGGGGGGGACCTACGAGCAGTACTTC. The encoded protein is CASSQGLAGGTYEQYF.

The chain links TRBV28 to TRBJ2-7, with D hard to call. The CDR3 consists of 15 residues. Looked up from germline, CDR1 is MDHEN and CDR2 is SYDVKM. Between the trimmed V and J ends, which lost 2 bases and 2 bases, there was a span of 13 bases. The DNA of the CDR3 is TGTGCCAGCAGTTTAAATCTAAGGGTCCCCTACGAGCAGTACTTC. Its protein product is CASSLNLRVPYEQYF.

This clone was detected only a few times. This rearrangement joins TRBV5-4 to TRBJ1-1, with D possibly TRBD1 on 5 matching bases. This CDR3 has 14 amino acids. V lost 5 bases to trimming and J lost 3 bases, with 14 bases between them. The V gene's germline CDR1 is SGHNT and CDR2 YYREEE (reference sequence). The CDR3: CASRSVARDTEAFF. The CDR3 bases are TGTGCCAGCAGATCTGTAGCCAGGGACACTGAAGCTTTCTTT. Together with reference TRBV5-4 and TRBJ1-1, the CDR3 gives the full variable domain: ETGVTQSPTHLIKTRGQQVTLRCSSQSGHNTVSWYQQALGQGPQFIFQYYREEENGRGNFPPRFSGLQFPNYSSELNVNALELDDSALYLCASRSVARDTEAFFGQGTRLTVV.

The CDR3 DNA is TGCGCCAGCAGCCAAGGGGACAGGGAGGCAAATGGCTACACCTTC. It specifies CASSQGDREANGYTF. This sequence joins TRBV4-1 and TRBJ1-2; 9 nucleotides agree with TRBD1. The CDR3 covers 15 residues. Germline CDR1 MGHRA, CDR2 YSYEKL. J was trimmed by 6 bases and V by 1 base; bases with no gene match: 6.

The J gene is TRBJ2-7, the V gene TRBV19, with D perhaps being TRBD1 or TRBD2 (5 bases each). Germline CDR1 LNHDA, CDR2 SQIVND (reference sequence). This CDR3 is built from 16 residues. V was shortened by 3 bases and J by 1 base, with 16 bases between the two germline ends. This chain's CDR3 is CASSIYLGVPSYEQYF. The CDR3 DNA sequence: TGTGCCAGTAGTATCTACTTGGGGGTTCCGTCCTACGAGCAGTACTTC.

The V gene is TRBV5-6, the J gene TRBJ2-2, with 7 bases lining up with TRBD1. This CDR3 has 16 residues. Germline V gives CDR1 SGHDT, CDR2 YYEEEE. V lost 4 bases to trimming and J lost 7 bases; unmatched junction nucleotides: 13. CDR3 DNA: TGTGCCAGCAGCCGAGGGGGCGGGTCGGTGATCGGGGAGCTGTTTTTT. Protein product: CASSRGGGSVIGELFF.

This chain joins TRBV7-8 and TRBJ2-1, with 8 positions matching TRBD2. The V gene end was trimmed by 1 base and the J gene end by 5 bases; junction bases not matched to a gene: 10. This CDR3 is built from 17 residues. Per the germline V gene, CDR1 is SGHVS and CDR2 is FQNEAQ. Here the CDR3 DNA reads TGTGCCAGCAGCTTAGTTTTAATAGGCGGGGGGAACAATGAGCAGTTCTTC. Translation gives CASSLVLIGGGNNEQFF.

V usage is TRBV19 and J usage is TRBJ2-7, with 7 bases that match TRBD1. Germline CDR1 is LNHDA and CDR2 is SQIVND (reference sequence). This CDR3 region has 15 residues. V trimming: 0 bases; J trimming: 3 bases; junction bases outside the gene matches: 5. In DNA form, the CDR3 reads TGTGCCAGTAGTATAGAGGGGACAGCGAGCTACGAGCAGTACTTC. It is translated as CASSIEGTASYEQYF.

The CDR3 region is CASSQDRQGGSSYGYTF. CDR3 DNA: TGCGCCAGCAGCCAAGATCGGCAGGGTGGGTCAAGCTATGGCTACACCTTC. The chain uses TRBV4-1 and TRBJ1-2; tentatively, D is TRBD1 (5 bases). Trimming stripped 0 bases from V and 4 bases from J, with 18 bases between. The length of the CDR3 is 17 residues. From germline, CDR1 is MGHRA and CDR2 YSYEKL.

As to this clone: This sample includes further DNA sequences coding for the same CDR3. This chain uses TRBV9 with TRBJ1-1; D uncertain. CDR3 size: 13 residues. Trimming stripped 4 bases from V and 0 bases from J, with 7 bases between. Germline CDR1 reads SGDLS; CDR2 reads YYNGEE. The CDR3 DNA reads TGTGCCAGCAGCCCCCCGCTGAACACTGAAGCTTTCTTT. It specifies CASSPPLNTEAFF.

The chain uses TRBV7-9 and TRBJ2-5, with D perhaps matching TRBD2 (6 bases). V lost 1 base and J 5 bases, leaving 20 bases between the germline ends. This CDR3 is 17 amino acids long. In germline, CDR1 is SEHNR, CDR2 FQNEAQ (reference sequence). This chain's CDR3 is CASSLGQEGLYGETQYF. CDR3 DNA sequence: TGTGCCAGCAGCTTAGGGCAGGAGGGTTTATACGGGGAGACCCAGTACTTC. The full variable domain, completed using reference TRBV7-9 and TRBJ2-5, is DTGVSQNPRHKITKRGQNVTFRCDPISEHNRLYWYRQTLGQGPEFLTYFQNEAQLEKSRLLSDRFSAERPKGSFSTLEIQRTEQGDSAMYLCASSLGQEGLYGETQYFGPGTRLLVL.

This CDR3 is CASRRGSQETQYF. CDR3 sequence (DNA): TGTGCCAGCAGGAGGGGGAGCCAAGAGACCCAGTACTTC. The genes are TRBV2 and TRBJ2-5, with D perhaps matching TRBD1 (6 bases). The germline CDR1 and CDR2 sequences are SNHLY and FYNNEI. There are 13 residues in the CDR3. V dropped 6 bases and J dropped 1 base, with 9 bases sitting between them.

This chain uses TRBV6-5 with TRBJ2-1, with a tentative D call TRBD2 (6 bases). Trimming removed 0 bases from V and 10 bases from J, with 19 bases in between. This CDR3 is 16 amino acids long. Germline V CDR1 and CDR2: MNHEY, SVGAGI. In DNA form, the CDR3 reads TGTGCCAGCAGTTACTCGTCGGGAGAAGGTTCTGGAGAGCAGTTCTTC. This codes for CASSYSSGEGSGEQFF.

This chain joins TRBV6-1 and TRBJ2-7, with 10 positions matching TRBD2. From germline, CDR1 is MNHNS and CDR2 SASEGT. Trimming took 2 bases from V and 3 from J; bases not matched to a gene: 10. This CDR3 is built from 17 residues. CDR3 nucleotide sequence: TGTGCCAGCAGTGAATATTCCACCTTAGCGGGGGGCTACGAGCAGTACTTC. Translation gives CASSEYSTLAGGYEQYF.

The chain has TRBV4-3 and TRBJ1-1, with D maybe TRBD1 (6 bases). Deletions cut 1 base from V and 5 bases from J, with 11 bases between. CDR3 length: 14 residues. The germline V gene encodes CDR1 LGHNA and CDR2 YSLEER. The CDR3 bases are TGCGCCAGCAGCCAAGGAGGGGGGCTGACTGAAGCTTTCTTT. This translates into CASSQGGGLTEAFF.

The V and J genes are TRBV28 and TRBJ2-7; no clear D gene. Germline lookup yields CDR1 MDHEN and CDR2 SYDVKM. The germline V and J ends were trimmed by 5 bases and 5 bases, with 7 bases remaining between them. The CDR3 sequence is 11 residues long. DNA of the CDR3: TGTGCCAGCAGTGTGACACACGAGCAGTACTTC. It is translated as CASSVTHEQYF. Full variable domain (remainder filled in from reference TRBV28 and TRBJ2-7): DVKVTQSSRYLVKRTGEKVFLECVQDMDHENMFWYRQDPGLGLRLIYFSYDVKMKEKGDIPEGYSVSREKKERFSLILESASTNQTSMYLCASSVTHEQYFGPGTRLTVT.

The gene calls are TRBV27 and TRBJ2-7; D remains unclear. Germline V gene data show CDR1 as MNHEY and CDR2 as SMNVEV (reference sequence). CDR3 length: 14 amino acids. V shed 4 bases and J shed 3 bases, with 13 bases lying between them. For the CDR3, the DNA is TGTGCCAGCAGTTCCTTTAGGGCCGGCTACGAGCAGTACTTC. This sequence encodes CASSSFRAGYEQYF.

The chain joins TRBV6-5 to TRBJ1-5; D possibly corresponds to TRBD1 (5 bases). The CDR3 has 15 amino acids. V shed 1 base and J shed 1 base, with 8 bases lying between them. CDR1 MNHEY and CDR2 SVGAGI come from the germline V gene. CDR3 loop: CASSYYRDSNQPQHF. The CDR3 nucleotides are TGTGCCAGCAGTTACTACCGGGACAGCAATCAGCCCCAGCATTTT.

As for this clone: The same CDR3 can be traced to other DNA sequences in this sample. V gene TRBV9 combines with J gene TRBJ2-3; the match to TRBD2 covers 8 bases. With 0 bases clipped from V and 1 base from J, the junction kept 1 base outside the gene matches. CDR3 length: 15 amino acids. CDR1 and CDR2 from the germline V gene are SGDLS and YYNGEE. CDR3 amino acids: CASSVGSGGTDTQYF. CDR3 nucleotide sequence: TGTGCCAGCAGCGTAGGTAGCGGGGGCACAGATACGCAGTATTTT.

The rearrangement joins TRBV4-1 to TRBJ2-5; D ambiguous. The DNA end favors TRBJ2-7, so the J call may be wrong. CDR3 size: 15 residues. Germline V lookup: CDR1 MGHRA, CDR2 YSYEKL. DNA of the CDR3: TGCGCCAGCAGCCAAGAAGGTGTTTCCTCCTACGAGCAGTACTTC. This sequence encodes CASSQEGVSSYEQYF.

About this clone: Other nucleotide sequences from this sample produce the same CDR3. The rearrangement uses TRBV27 and TRBJ2-2, with 7 positions matching TRBD1. The V gene's germline CDR1 is MNHEY and CDR2 SMNVEV (reference sequence). CDR3 length equals 16 residues. The junction had 1 base not matched to a gene; V was cut back by 0 bases and J by 0 bases. CDR3: CASSLSGGANTGELFF. CDR3 DNA: TGTGCCAGCAGTTTATCAGGGGGCGCGAACACCGGGGAGCTGTTTTTT.